This T cell receptor beta chain appears in the sequencing data of a study of blood T cells in healthy people across ages. Study results and caveats: Any changes in expanded clonotypes were possibly confounded, as donor CMV status remained unknown. TCR beta diversity, measured per million T cells, fell in a roughly linear way with age.

PCR was performed a second time for roughly 6 to 12 cycles using a sample-barcoded 5' primer and a J-beta primer mix. TCRdb called the 5' RACE reads again in MiXCR, with one record for every CDR3 protein. The sample lists about 1.4 million distinct CDR3 sequences; 59% were seen once. As to this clonotype: What it binds is not known.

Germline CDR1 and CDR2: SGHNT and YYREEE (reference sequence). The CDR3 loop spans 15 amino acids. The chain recombines TRBV5-4 with TRBJ2-1; no definite D call. The end of the DNA aligns better with TRBJ2-7, so the J call may be wrong. The TCR comes from a young man in good health. The sample taken for sequencing was blood. The CDR3 loop is CASSFLAERTYEQYF. CDR3 in DNA: TGTGCCAGCAGCTTTTTGGCTGAGAGGACCTACGAGCAGTACTTC.